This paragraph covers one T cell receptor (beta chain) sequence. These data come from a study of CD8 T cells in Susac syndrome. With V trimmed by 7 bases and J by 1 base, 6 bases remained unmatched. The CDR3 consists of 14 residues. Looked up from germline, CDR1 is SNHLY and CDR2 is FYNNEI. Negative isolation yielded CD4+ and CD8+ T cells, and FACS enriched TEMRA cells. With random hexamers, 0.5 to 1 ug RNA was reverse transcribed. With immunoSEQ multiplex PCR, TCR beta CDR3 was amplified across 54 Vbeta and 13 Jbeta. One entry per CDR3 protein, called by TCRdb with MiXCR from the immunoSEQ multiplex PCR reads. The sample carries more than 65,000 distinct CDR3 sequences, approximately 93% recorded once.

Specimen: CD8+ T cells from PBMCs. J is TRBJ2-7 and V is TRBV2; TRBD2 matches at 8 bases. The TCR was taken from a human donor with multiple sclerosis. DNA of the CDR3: TGTGCCAGCATGGGCGGGAGGTCTTCCTACGAGCAGTACTTC. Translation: CASMGGRSSYEQYF.